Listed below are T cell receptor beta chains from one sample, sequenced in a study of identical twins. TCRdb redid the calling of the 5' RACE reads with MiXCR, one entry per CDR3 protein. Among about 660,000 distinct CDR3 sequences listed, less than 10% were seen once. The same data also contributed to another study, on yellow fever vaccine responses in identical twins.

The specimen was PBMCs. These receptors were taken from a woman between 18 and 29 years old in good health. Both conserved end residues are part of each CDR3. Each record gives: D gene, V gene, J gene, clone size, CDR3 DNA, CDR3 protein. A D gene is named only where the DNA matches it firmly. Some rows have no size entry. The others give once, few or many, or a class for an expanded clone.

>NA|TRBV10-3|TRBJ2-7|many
TGTGCCATCAGTGAGCATTACGAGCAGTACTTC
CAISEHYEQYF
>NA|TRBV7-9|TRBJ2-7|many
TGTGCCAGCAGCTTAGTTGGTCAGGGAAAGGACTACGAGCAGTACTTC
CASSLVGQGKDYEQYF
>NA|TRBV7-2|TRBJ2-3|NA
TGTGCCAGCAGCCAATCAAGAGATACGCAGTATTTT
CASSQSRDTQYF
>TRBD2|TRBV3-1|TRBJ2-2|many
TGTGCCAGCAGCCTCGGGGGGTCGGACACCGGGGAGCTGTTTTTT
CASSLGGSDTGELFF
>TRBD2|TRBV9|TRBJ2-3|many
TGTGCCAGCAGCGTAGTAAGCGGGGCAGATACGCAGTATTTT
CASSVVSGADTQYF
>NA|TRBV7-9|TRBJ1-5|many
TGTGCCAGCAGCTTAGAGGGCGCGGCGTCAGGTGATCAGCCCCAGCATTTT
CASSLEGAASGDQPQHF
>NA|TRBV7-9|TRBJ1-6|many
TGTGCCAGCAGCTTGGGGGATTCACCCCTCCACTTT
CASSLGDSPLHF
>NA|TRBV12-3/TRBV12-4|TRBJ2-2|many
TGTGCCAGCGCCGGTGTGGGGGAGCTGTTTTTT
CASAGVGELFF
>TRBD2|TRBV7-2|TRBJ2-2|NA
TGTGCCAGCAGCATAAAGCGGGGGGGAACCGGGGAGCTGTTTTTT
CASSIKRGGTGELFF
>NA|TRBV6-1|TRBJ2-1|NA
TGTGCCAGCAGAGATTGGTTCGGGGAGGAGAACAATGAGCAGTTCTTC
CASRDWFGEENNEQFF
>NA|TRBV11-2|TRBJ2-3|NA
TGTGCCAGCAGCTTAGTAGTTGACGCAACGCAGTATTTT
CASSLVVDATQYF
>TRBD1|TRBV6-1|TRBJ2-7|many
TGTGCCAGCAGTCCCGGGACAGGGGCAACCTACGAGCAGTACTTC
CASSPGTGATYEQYF
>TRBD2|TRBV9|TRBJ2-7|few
TGTGCCAGCAGCCCATCTGGCGGGAGGCCCACCTACGAGCAGTACTTC
CASSPSGGRPTYEQYF
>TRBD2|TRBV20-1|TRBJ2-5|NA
TGCAGTGCTAGGGCTAGCGGGAGTGAGACCCAGTACTTC
CSARASGSETQYF
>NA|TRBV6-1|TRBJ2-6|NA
TGTGCCAGCAGGTCACAGGGTACCGGGGCCAACGTCCTGACTTTC
CASRSQGTGANVLTF
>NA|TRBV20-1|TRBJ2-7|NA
TGCAGTGCTAGAGTGTCAGGCAAGCAGTACTTC
CSARVSGKQYF
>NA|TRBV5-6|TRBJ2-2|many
TGTGCCAGCAGCTTTCGGGACAAGGGGCGCAACACCGGGGAGCTGTTTTTT
CASSFRDKGRNTGELFF
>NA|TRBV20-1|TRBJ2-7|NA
TGCAGTGCTCCAAGAGGGGCGATTGGGGAGCAGTACTTC
CSAPRGAIGEQYF
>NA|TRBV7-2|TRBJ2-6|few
TGTGCCAGCAGCTTAAAACCCTCTGGGGCCAACGTCCTGACTTTC
CASSLKPSGANVLTF
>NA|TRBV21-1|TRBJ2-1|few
TGTGCCAGCAGCAATCCAGGACAGGGATCCAATGAGCAGTTCTTC
CASSNPGQGSNEQFF
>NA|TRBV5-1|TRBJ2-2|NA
TGCGCCACCACCCGTAGGTCCGGGACACTGAACACCGGGGAGCTGTTTTTT
CATTRRSGTLNTGELFF
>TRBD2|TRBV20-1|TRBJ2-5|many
TGCAGTGCTAGGACTAGCGGTATTAAAGAGACCCAGTACTTC
CSARTSGIKETQYF
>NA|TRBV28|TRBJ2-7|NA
TGTGCCAGCACAAGACCACTTGGGGGGATGGCCGAGCAGTACTTC
CASTRPLGGMAEQYF
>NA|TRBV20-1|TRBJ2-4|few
TGCAGTGCTTGGGCTCGAGCCAAAAACATTCAGTACTTC
CSAWARAKNIQYF
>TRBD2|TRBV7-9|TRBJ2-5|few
TGTGCCAGCAGCCGCACCCCGGGACTAGCGGGAGTAGAGACCCAGTACTTC
CASSRTPGLAGVETQYF
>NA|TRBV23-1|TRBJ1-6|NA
TGCGCCAGCAGTCAGGGCGATGGGAATTCACCCCTCCACTTT
CASSQGDGNSPLHF
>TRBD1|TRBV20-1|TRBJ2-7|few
TGCAGCGGACAGGGGGCGAAGTTCTCCTACGAGCAGTACTTC
CSGQGAKFSYEQYF
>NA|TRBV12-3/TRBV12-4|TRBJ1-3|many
TGTGCCAGCAGTCGGACAGTCCCAGGAAACACCATATATTTT
CASSRTVPGNTIYF
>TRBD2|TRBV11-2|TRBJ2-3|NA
TGTGCCAGCAGCTTAGGACCGCCCGGGACTAGCGGGAGGGCCACAGATACGCAGTATTTT
CASSLGPPGTSGRATDTQYF
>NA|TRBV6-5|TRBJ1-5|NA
TGTGCCAGCAGTTCCACGTTGGAGCAGCCCCAGCATTTT
CASSSTLEQPQHF
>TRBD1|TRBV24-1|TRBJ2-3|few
TGTGCCACCAGTGAGAACCGGGACAGAGGACTTAGCACAGATACGCAGTATTTT
CATSENRDRGLSTDTQYF
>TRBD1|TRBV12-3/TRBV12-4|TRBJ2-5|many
TGTGCCAGCAAACAGGGGAACCTCCAAGAGACCCAGTACTTC
CASKQGNLQETQYF
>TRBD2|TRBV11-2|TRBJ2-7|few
TGTGCCAGCAGCATAGAGGTAGCGGGAGGTCTCTTCTACGAGCAGTACTTC
CASSIEVAGGLFYEQYF
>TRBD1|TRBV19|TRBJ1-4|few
TGTGCCAGTAGTACCGGACAGGGTGAAAAACTGTTTTTT
CASSTGQGEKLFF
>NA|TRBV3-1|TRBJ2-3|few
TGTGCCAGCACGGACGGACGTCGCACAGATACGCAGTATTTT
CASTDGRRTDTQYF
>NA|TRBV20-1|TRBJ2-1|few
TGCAGTGCAACCGGGACCGTCTCCTACAATGAGCAGTTCTTC
CSATGTVSYNEQFF
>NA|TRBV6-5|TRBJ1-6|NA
TGTGCCAGCAGTTACGTGGCCCTTGGGTTTAATTCACCCCTCCACTTT
CASSYVALGFNSPLHF
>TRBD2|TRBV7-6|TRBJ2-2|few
TGTGCCAGCAGCTCCCTAGCGGGACACACCGGGGAGCTGTTTTTT
CASSSLAGHTGELFF
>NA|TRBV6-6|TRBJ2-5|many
TGTGCCAGCGATTTAAGAGAAGAGACCCAGTACTTC
CASDLREETQYF
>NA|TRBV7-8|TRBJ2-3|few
TGTGCCAGCAGCCCCCTAGCTTTTTCTCCCACAGATACGCAGTATTTT
CASSPLAFSPTDTQYF
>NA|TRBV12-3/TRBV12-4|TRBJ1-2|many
TGTGCCAGCAGTTACGTGGATAGGGGGAGGGACGGCTACACCTTC
CASSYVDRGRDGYTF
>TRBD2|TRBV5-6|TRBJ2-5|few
TGTGCCAGCAGCTTGGATTGGGGCGGGAGGGTACAAGAGACCCAGTACTTC
CASSLDWGGRVQETQYF
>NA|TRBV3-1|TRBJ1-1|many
TGTGCCAGCAGCCAAGATGGGGGGACTGAAGCTTTCTTT
CASSQDGGTEAFF
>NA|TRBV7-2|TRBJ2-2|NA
TGTGCCAGCAGCCCTCCAGGGGCACTATACACCGGGGAGCTGTTTTTT
CASSPPGALYTGELFF
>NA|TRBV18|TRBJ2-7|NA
TGTGCCAGCTCACTACCCGAAACAACGAATTACGAGCAGTACTTC
CASSLPETTNYEQYF
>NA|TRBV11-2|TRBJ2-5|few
TGTGCCAGCAGCTTATCCAAGGGAGAGATCCAAGAGACCCAGTACTTC
CASSLSKGEIQETQYF
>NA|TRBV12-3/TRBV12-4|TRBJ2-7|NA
TGTGCCAGCAGTTTAGACCTTTTGGCCTACGAGCAGTACTTC
CASSLDLLAYEQYF
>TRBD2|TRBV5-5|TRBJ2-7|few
TGTGCCAGCAGCTTGGTGGCTAGCGGGACCTACTACGAGCAGTACTTC
CASSLVASGTYYEQYF
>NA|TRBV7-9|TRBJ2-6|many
TGTGCCAGCAGCTCCTTTACGGGGCCCGGGGCCAACGTCCTGACTTTC
CASSSFTGPGANVLTF
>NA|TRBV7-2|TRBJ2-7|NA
TGTGCCAGCAGCTTAGACCCCAGTGTCCCTAGCTACGAGCAGTACTTC
CASSLDPSVPSYEQYF
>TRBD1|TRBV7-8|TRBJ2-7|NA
TGTGCCAGCAGCTTGGGACAGGGGGATAAGCAGTACTTC
CASSLGQGDKQYF
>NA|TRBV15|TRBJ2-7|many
TGTGCCACCAGATCGGGAGTATCCTACGAGCAGTACTTC
CATRSGVSYEQYF
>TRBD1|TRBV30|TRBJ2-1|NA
TGTGCCTGGAGACGAGGACAGGGGAGCAATGAGCAGTTCTTC
CAWRRGQGSNEQFF
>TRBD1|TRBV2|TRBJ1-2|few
TGTGCCAGCAGTGAAGACAGGGGGGTAGGCTACACCTTC
CASSEDRGVGYTF
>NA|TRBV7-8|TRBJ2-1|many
TGTGCCAGCAGCCTCATTCTGAGCTCCTACAATGAGCAGTTCTTC
CASSLILSSYNEQFF
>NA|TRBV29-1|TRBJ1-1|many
TGCAGCGTTGAAGGACCCGGTGCCAACACTGAAGCTTTCTTT
CSVEGPGANTEAFF
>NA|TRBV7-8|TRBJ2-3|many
TGTGCCAGCAGCTTAGCTCACACAGATACGCAGTATTTT
CASSLAHTDTQYF
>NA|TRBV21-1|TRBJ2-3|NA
TGTGCCAGCAGCAAAGTCGGACAGGGATTCGATACGCAGTATTTT
CASSKVGQGFDTQYF
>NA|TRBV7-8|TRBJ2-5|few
TGTGCCAGCAGCTTAGCGCCTATCGAGGGGTTGGTAGAGACCCAGTACTTC
CASSLAPIEGLVETQYF